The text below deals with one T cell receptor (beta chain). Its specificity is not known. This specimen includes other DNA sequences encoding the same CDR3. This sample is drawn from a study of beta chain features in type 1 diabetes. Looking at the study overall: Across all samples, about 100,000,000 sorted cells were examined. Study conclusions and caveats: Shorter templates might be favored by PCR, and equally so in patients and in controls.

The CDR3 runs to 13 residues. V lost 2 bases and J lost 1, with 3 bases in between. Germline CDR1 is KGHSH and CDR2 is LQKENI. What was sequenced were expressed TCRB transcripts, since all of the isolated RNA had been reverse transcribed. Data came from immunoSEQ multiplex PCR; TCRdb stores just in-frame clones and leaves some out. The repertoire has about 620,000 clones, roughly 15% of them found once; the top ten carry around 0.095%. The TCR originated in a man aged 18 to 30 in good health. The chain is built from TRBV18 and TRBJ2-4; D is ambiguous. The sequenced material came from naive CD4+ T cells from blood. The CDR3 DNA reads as TGTGCCAGCTCACCAAAGGCCAAAAACATTCAGTACTTC. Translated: CASSPKAKNIQYF.